This TCR beta chain was recorded in a study of blood T cell repertoires in COVID-19. Whole-study context: Nucleic acid was either cDNA or gDNA, and it came from T cells, B-cell-depleted T cells, or PBMCs.

The trim removed 4 bases at V and 6 bases at J, leaving 8 bases unmatched. Germline CDR1 reads SGDLS; CDR2 reads YYNGEE. The CDR3 runs 14 residues. As originally analysed: Estimated nucleated cell counts came from reference gene primer amplification. Here immunoSEQ multiplex PCR was the method, and the copy in TCRdb shows in-frame clones only, minus some. That table gives V, J and clone size, and the DNA gave D and trimming. The repertoire holds about 480,000 clones, 70% to 90% seen once, with approximately 2% in the top ten. Participants spanned ages roughly 18 to 90 years and resided in 24 US areas. Grouping used clinical history reported by participants in a survey and questionnaire.

Sample: PBMCs or T cells enriched from blood (not recorded which). This sequence was found in a woman younger than 30 with acute COVID-19. The rearrangement uses TRBV9 and TRBJ2-5; TRBD2 matches 8 bases. The CDR3 sequence: CASSPNGGAKTQYF. In nucleotides, the CDR3 is TGTGCCAGCAGCCCTAACGGGGGGGCGAAGACCCAGTACTTC.